A single sample is the source of the 3 T cell receptor beta chains below, sequenced in a study of beta chain features in type 1 diabetes. Expressed TCRB transcripts were sequenced because the isolated RNA had all been reverse transcribed beforehand. Method: immunoSEQ multiplex PCR; TCRdb's copy keeps in-frame clones and lacks some. The sample has 680,000 or so clones; roughly 13% are singletons. Study-wide results and limits: The study found moderately but significantly shorter TCRB CDR3s in all four CD4+ subsets of Type 1 diabetes patients.

Their specific antigens are unknown. Sequenced sample: naive CD4+ T cells from blood. These receptors originate from a man between 18 and 29 years old with type 1 diabetes.

This clone appeared a few times. Different DNA sequences within this sample yield the same CDR3. The V call is TRBV18, the J call TRBJ2-1; no definite D call. The germline V gene encodes CDR1 KGHSH and CDR2 LQKENI. With 0 bases removed from V and 1 base from J, the gap between germline ends came to 1 base. The CDR3 is 13 residues long. CDR3 in DNA: TGTGCCAGCTCACCACCGTCCTACAATGAGCAGTTCTTC. This gives the protein CASSPPSYNEQFF.

This clone was counted a few times. The same CDR3 arises from other DNA sequences in this sample as well. V and J are TRBV30 and TRBJ2-7; D is possibly TRBD1 (6 bases). Germline V gene data show CDR1 as GTSNPN and CDR2 as SVGIG (reference sequence). V dropped 1 base and J dropped 4 bases, with 11 bases sitting between them. This CDR3 contains 13 residues. The CDR3 here is CAWSGQEPYEQYF. The CDR3 region has the DNA TGTGCCTGGAGTGGACAGGAGCCTTACGAGCAGTACTTC.

The V and J genes are TRBV30 and TRBJ1-2; 8 nucleotides match TRBD1. Germline V gives CDR1 GTSNPN, CDR2 SVGIG (reference sequence). There are 15 residues in the CDR3. V trimming: 3 bases; J trimming: 4 bases; junction bases outside the gene matches: 10. The CDR3 loop is CAWRHNRGAIYGYTF. DNA of the CDR3: TGTGCCTGGAGACACAACAGGGGGGCAATCTATGGCTACACCTTC.